The 31 T cell receptor beta chains below were found in one sample sequenced in a study of CD8+CD57+ T cells in acquired aplastic anemia. Genomic DNA constituted the template upon which TCR beta VDJ and CDR3 profiling was performed. TCRdb redid the calling of the reads with MiXCR, one entry per CDR3 protein. The sample carries hundreds of thousands of distinct CDR3 sequences, 65% to 80% recorded once. What was sequenced was sorted CD4+, CD8+, or CD8+CD57+ T cells (not recorded which) from PBMCs. The receptors were gathered from a human donor in good health, serving as a control.

This clonotype was seen ten or more times. This rearrangement joins TRBV12-3 or TRBV12-4 to TRBJ1-6; D call uncertain. The CDR3 is 16 residues long. V was trimmed by 7 bases and J by 7 bases, leaving 20 bases between them. The CDR3 bases are TGTGCCAGCAAAGCTGGAGGACCGGTCTGGAATTCACCCCTCCACTTT. It translates to CASKAGGPVWNSPLHF.

The chain joins TRBV5-1 to TRBJ2-5; 9 bases fit TRBD2. Germline values: CDR1 SGHRS, CDR2 YFSETQ. This CDR3 has 12 residues. The trim removed 0 bases at V and 12 bases at J, leaving 3 bases unmatched. CDR3 DNA: TGCGCCAGCAGCTTGGGCGGGAGGGAAGAGTACTTC. It yields the protein CASSLGGREEYF.

The chain combines TRBV20-1 with TRBJ2-3; TRBD2 is a possible D gene (6 bases). Germline V gene lookup returns CDR1 DFQATT and CDR2 SNEGSKA (reference sequence). V lost 6 bases and J lost 3, with 19 bases in between. CDR3 length equals 15 residues. This CDR3 reads CSAAAGPARTDTQYF. Written as DNA, the CDR3 is TGCAGTGCCGCTGCGGGACCCGCTAGAACAGATACGCAGTATTTT.

The chain uses TRBV20-1 and TRBJ2-3, with TRBD2 as a possible D gene (7 bases). There are 16 residues in the CDR3. Trimming pared 6 bases from V and 6 bases from J, leaving 25 bases between. From germline, CDR1 is DFQATT and CDR2 SNEGSKA (reference sequence). The CDR3 sequence is CSASDSGGYAPDTQYF. As DNA, the CDR3 is TGCAGTGCCTCCGATTCGGGGGGCTACGCACCGGATACGCAGTATTTT.

The genes are TRBV7-8 and TRBJ2-5; maybe TRBD1 (5 bases). Germline V gene data show CDR1 as SGHVS and CDR2 as FQNEAQ. The V gene lost 6 bases and the J gene lost 6 bases, with 20 bases spanning the gap. The CDR3 length is 15 residues. The CDR3 loop reads CASSLQGVDEQTQYF. The DNA of the CDR3 is TGTGCCAGCAGTTTGCAAGGGGTTGATGAGCAGACCCAGTACTTC.

This clonotype was counted many times. This chain connects TRBV15 to TRBJ1-5; maybe TRBD1 (6 bases). Germline CDR1 LNHNV, CDR2 YYDKDF (reference sequence). CDR3 length: 17 residues. The V and J ends lost 1 base and 6 bases respectively, with 19 bases between them. Written as DNA, the CDR3 is TGTGCCACCAGCAGAGGGCAGACAGGCGTAAAGGGTCAGCCCCAGCATTTT. This gives the protein CATSRGQTGVKGQPQHF.

With respect to this clonotype: The junction and the germline gene differ at one end; a read error may be behind it. CDR3 amino acids: CASSLTAPDTQYF. The DNA of the CDR3 is TGTGCCAGCAGCTTAACGGCCCCAGATACGCAGTACTTT. The chain uses TRBV9 and TRBJ2-3, with D hard to call. The length of the CDR3 is 13 residues. Germline V gene data show CDR1 as SGDLS and CDR2 as YYNGEE.

This chain links TRBV2 with TRBJ1-2, with a weak D call TRBD1 (6 bases). The V gene lost 5 bases and the J gene lost 8 bases, with 15 bases spanning the gap. In germline, CDR1 is SNHLY, CDR2 FYNNEI. CDR3 size: 13 residues. CDR3 residues: CASSWDTQSGYTF. DNA for the CDR3: TGTGCCAGCAGTTGGGACACCCAGAGCGGCTACACCTTC. Full variable domain (rest looked up from reference TRBV2 and TRBJ1-2): EPEVTQTPSHQVTQMGQEVILRCVPISNHLYFYWYRQILGQKVEFLVSFYNNEISEKSEIFDDQFSVERPDGSNFTLKIRSTKLEDSAMYFCASSWDTQSGYTFGSGTRLTVV.

The CDR3 bases are TGTGCCAGCTCACCTGACAGGATCTATGGCTACACCTTC. It is translated as CASSPDRIYGYTF. The chain is built from TRBV18 and TRBJ1-2; D is perhaps TRBD1 (6 bases). Between the trimmed V and J ends, which lost 3 bases and 4 bases, there was a span of 9 bases. The CDR3 spans 13 residues. Germline CDR1 reads KGHSH; CDR2 reads LQKENI.

At least ten counts were recorded for this clonotype. This chain joins TRBV9 and TRBJ2-1, with TRBD2 matching 12 bases. CDR1 and CDR2 (germline): SGDLS, YYNGEE. V dropped 0 bases and J dropped 0; count of bases not matched to a gene: 7. The CDR3 totals 19 residues. The CDR3 DNA follows: TGTGCCAGCAGCGTAGATAGACTAGCGGGGGCCCGCTCCTACAATGAGCAGTTCTTC. Protein sequence: CASSVDRLAGARSYNEQFF.

Concerning this clonotype itself: Possible read error: a much larger clone is one base away. This CDR3 fails to terminate in the conserved phenylalanine or tryptophan, so it likely reflects a read error. The chain joins TRBV7-2 to TRBJ1-1; 11 nucleotides match TRBD1. The CDR3 is 13 amino acids. Germline values: CDR1 SGHTA, CDR2 FQGNSA. V was clipped by 5 bases and J by 4 bases; unmatched bases: 0. The CDR3, as DNA: TGTGCCAGCAGCGGGACAGGGGGCACTGAAGCTTTCCTT. Amino acids: CASSGTGGTEAFL.

This clonotype came up many times. The V and J genes are TRBV15 and TRBJ2-7, with TRBD1 identical over 7 bases. Germline CDR1 LNHNV, CDR2 YYDKDF (reference sequence). The CDR3 has 14 residues. Trimming removed 0 bases from V and 6 bases from J; junction bases left unmatched: 5. The CDR3 sequence: CATSRDLTGTEQYF. As DNA, the CDR3 is TGTGCCACCAGCAGAGATCTGACAGGGACCGAGCAGTACTTC.

The chain employs TRBV20-1 and TRBJ1-2; no definite D call. CDR1 is DFQATT, CDR2 SNEGSKA, per germline (reference sequence). The CDR3 is made up of 10 amino acids. V was clipped by 5 bases and J by 6 bases, with 7 bases between them. CDR3 in DNA: TGCAGTGCTCTTGAGAATGGCTACACCTTC. Protein: CSALENGYTF.

This chain links TRBV19 with TRBJ1-2, with D perhaps TRBD1 (5 bases). The CDR3 extends over 14 amino acids. Germline V gives CDR1 LNHDA, CDR2 SQIVND (reference sequence). Between the trimmed V and J ends, which lost 6 bases and 8 bases, there was a span of 19 bases. The CDR3: CASSGLSRGWGYTF. The CDR3 DNA reads TGTGCCAGTAGCGGACTCTCGAGGGGTTGGGGCTACACCTTC.

This clonotype was seen at least ten times. The chain couples TRBV5-1 to TRBJ2-7, with 12 bases identical to TRBD2. Germline lookup yields CDR1 SGHRS and CDR2 YFSETQ. J lost 6 bases, V lost 1 base, and 8 bases had no gene match. The CDR3 loop spans 16 amino acids. The DNA of the CDR3 is TGCGCCAGCAGCTTGTCTAGCGGGGGGGCTGTTTCCGAGCAGTACTTC. Translation gives CASSLSSGGAVSEQYF.

This chain uses TRBV24-1 with TRBJ1-5; 7 positions agree with TRBD1. V lost 5 bases, J lost 3 bases, and 6 bases stayed unmatched. In germline, CDR1 is KGHDR, CDR2 SFDVKD. The CDR3 totals 15 residues. Here the CDR3 reads CATSGPGQYNQPQHF. CDR3 DNA sequence: TGTGCCACCAGTGGACCGGGACAGTACAATCAGCCCCAGCATTTT.

This chain connects TRBV20-1 to TRBJ1-6; perhaps TRBD1 as D (5 bases). CDR1 is DFQATT and CDR2 is SNEGSKA in the germline V gene (reference sequence). CDR3 length: 13 amino acids. V was cut by 3 bases and J by 7 bases, with 10 bases left in between. The CDR3 is CSASRSGNSPLHF. In nucleotides, the CDR3 is TGCAGTGCTAGTAGGTCAGGGAATTCACCCCTCCACTTT.

The chain carries TRBV5-1 and TRBJ2-7, with 7 bases fitting TRBD1. V gave up 4 bases and J gave up 8 bases; unmatched junction bases: 9. This CDR3 is built from 13 residues. Germline V gene data show CDR1 as SGHRS and CDR2 as YFSETQ. CDR3 in amino acids: CASSLEDRYQQYF. DNA of the CDR3: TGCGCCAGCAGCCTGGAGGACAGGTACCAGCAGTACTTC.

This clonotype was observed a single time. No DNA is shown, since the ends of the CDR3 on it are uncertain; the CDR3 is the one TCRdb lists. The chain couples TRBV7-8 to TRBJ1-2; the table names TRBD1, a call not compared with the DNA. Germline V gene lookup returns CDR1 SGHVS and CDR2 FQNEAQ. Ends included, the CDR3 has 14 residues. CDR3 in amino acids: CASSTWGRGGYTFF.

Of note for this clonotype: A junction end diverges from the germline sequence, so it may reflect a read error. The chain uses TRBV7-3 and TRBJ1-5, with D hard to call. This CDR3 comprises 14 residues. Germline-derived CDR1 and CDR2 are SGHTA and FQGTGA. CDR3 protein: CASSSGYSNQPKHF. The CDR3 DNA is TGTGCCAGCAGCTCGGGGTATAGTAATCAGCCCAAGCATTTT.

A single count supports this clonotype. A junction end diverges from the germline sequence, so it may reflect a read error. V is TRBV7-2 and J is TRBJ2-1; D not resolved. The CDR3 spans 13 residues. Germline V gene sequence: CDR1 SGHTA, CDR2 FQGNSA. CDR3 amino acids: CASSPRFNSEQLF. In DNA, the CDR3 is TGTGCCAGCAGCCCTCGGTTTAACAGTGAGCAGCTCTTC. The variable domain in full, with the rest retrieved from reference TRBV7-2 and TRBJ2-1, is GAGVSQSPSNKVTEKGKDVELRCDPISGHTALYWYRQSLGQGLEFLIYFQGNSAPDKSGLPSDRFSAERTGGSVSTLTIQRTQQEDSAVYLCASSPRFNSEQLFGPGTRLTVL.

The chain links TRBV7-6 to TRBJ2-2; D is possibly TRBD1 (5 bases). The CDR3 consists of 15 residues. Per the germline V gene, CDR1 is SGHVS and CDR2 is FNYEAQ. Deletions cut 8 bases from V and 2 bases from J, with 15 bases between. For the CDR3, the DNA is TGTGCCAGCGGGGCAAGGGCCTCAAACACCGGGGAGCTGTTTTTT. It is translated as CASGARASNTGELFF. Full variable domain (remainder filled in from reference TRBV7-6 and TRBJ2-2): GAGVSQSPRYKVTKRGQDVALRCDPISGHVSLYWYRQALGQGPEFLTYFNYEAQQDKSGLPNDRFSAERPEGSISTLTIQRTEQRDSAMYRCASGARASNTGELFFGEGSRLTVL.

This clonotype came up a few times. The J gene is TRBJ2-7, the V gene TRBV29-1; a weak D match, TRBD1 (6 bases). Germline CDR1 SQVTM, CDR2 ANQGSEA. The V gene lost 8 bases and the J gene lost 0 bases, with 8 bases spanning the gap. This CDR3 spans 11 amino acids. The CDR3 reads CSLDSSYEQYF. CDR3 DNA: TGCAGCTTGGACAGCTCCTACGAGCAGTACTTC.

In this sample, this clonotype turned up many times. The chain is built from TRBV27 and TRBJ2-7; TRBD1 agrees at 8 bases. V trimming: 6 bases; J trimming: 2 bases; junction bases outside the gene matches: 9. This CDR3 contains 15 residues. Germline-derived CDR1 and CDR2 are MNHEY and SMNVEV (reference sequence). CDR3 sequence: CASRPGQAAAYEQYF. The CDR3 DNA reads as TGTGCCAGCAGGCCGGGACAGGCGGCCGCCTACGAGCAGTACTTC.

This chain links TRBV19 with TRBJ1-5; TRBD1 might be the D (5 bases). Trimming took off 7 bases at V and 7 bases at J, with 14 bases between the two ends. The V gene's germline CDR1 is LNHDA and CDR2 SQIVND (reference sequence). The CDR3 totals 13 residues. In DNA form, the CDR3 reads TGTGCCAGTAACGGGGGAATGAGCCAGCCCCAGCATTTT. It encodes CASNGGMSQPQHF.

A remark on this clonotype: Mismatch with germline at one junction end may stem from a read error. This rearrangement joins TRBV7-2 to TRBJ2-3, with D perhaps assigned TRBD1 or TRBD2 (6 bases each). The CDR3 extends over 19 amino acids. Germline values: CDR1 SGHTA, CDR2 FQGNSA. CDR3 DNA sequence: TGTGCTAGCAGCCTCCCGGCCTCCGGAGGGGGTACTGCTGGAGATACGCAGTATTTT. Its protein product is CASSLPASGGGTAGDTQYF. The full variable domain, in which reference TRBV7-2 and TRBJ2-3 provide the parts outside the CDR3, is GAGVSQSPSNKVTEKGKDVELRCDPISGHTALYWYRQSLGQGLEFLIYFQGNSAPDKSGLPSDRFSAERTGGSVSTLTIQRTQQEDSAVYLCASSLPASGGGTAGDTQYFGPGTRLTVL.

This clonotype showed up just a few times. This chain joins TRBV9 and TRBJ1-2; 7 nucleotides line up with TRBD1. V was pared by 4 bases and J by 4 bases, with 13 bases of the junction left unmatched. Germline V lookup: CDR1 SGDLS, CDR2 YYNGEE. This CDR3 spans 16 amino acids. CDR3 sequence reads: CASSTVRTGDFYGYTF. The CDR3 bases are TGTGCCAGCAGCACAGTTAGGACAGGAGACTTCTATGGCTACACCTTC.

The table lists this clonotype with many counts. This sequence joins TRBV20-1 and TRBJ1-3; no clear D. Trimming left V 3 bases short and J 0 bases short, with 12 bases between. Germline loops: CDR1 DFQATT, CDR2 SNEGSKA (reference sequence). This CDR3 has 15 amino acids. The CDR3 DNA reads TGCAGTGCTAGCTATGGCGGGAGCTCTGGAAACACCATATATTTT. Translating it yields CSASYGGSSGNTIYF.

This clonotype was recorded at least ten times. The chain has TRBV30 and TRBJ1-2; 8 bases line up with TRBD1. The V gene's germline CDR1 is GTSNPN and CDR2 SVGIG (reference sequence). The CDR3 sequence is 13 residues long. V was clipped by 4 bases and J by 4 bases; unmatched bases: 5. CDR3: CAWTGQGVYGYTF. The CDR3 DNA sequence: TGTGCCTGGACAGGACAGGGTGTCTATGGCTACACCTTC.

This rearrangement joins TRBV5-4 to TRBJ2-3; 8 bases fit TRBD1. Germline V lookup: CDR1 SGHNT, CDR2 YYREEE (reference sequence). V was clipped by 1 base and J by 3 bases; unmatched bases: 4. The CDR3 sequence is 15 residues long. The DNA for the CDR3 is TGTGCCAGCAGCTTGCCACAGGGGGGTACAGATACGCAGTATTTT. Translating it yields CASSLPQGGTDTQYF.

In nucleotides, the CDR3 is TGTGCCAGCAGTTTCGACAGGAGAACTGAAGCTTTCTTT. Its protein product is CASSFDRRTEAFF. V is TRBV12-3 or TRBV12-4 and J is TRBJ1-1, with D tentatively TRBD1 (6 bases). CDR3 size: 13 residues. Deletions cut 3 bases from V and 5 bases from J, with 10 bases between.